One and the same sample provided the 19 T cell receptor beta chains below, sequenced in a study of T cell responses to AZD1222 COVID-19 vaccine. Generated by immunoSEQ multiplex PCR, the TCRdb table keeps only in-frame clones and is missing some. The sample includes over 110,000 clones, approximately 94% of them seen just once. Sequenced material: peripheral blood, taken on day 0 of AZD1222 vaccination. Every receptor here comes from an adult in good health.

The chain is built from TRBV6-5 and TRBJ2-7; possible D gene TRBD1, 5 bases. Looked up from germline, CDR1 is MNHEY and CDR2 is SVGAGI. Trimming removed 8 bases from V and 7 bases from J, with 21 bases in between. The CDR3 has 14 residues. In DNA form, the CDR3 reads TGTGCCAGCGGAATAGGGGCCCGGATCCGGGAGCAGTACTTC. This encodes CASGIGARIREQYF.

The chain has TRBV5-6 and TRBJ2-3; 11 positions match TRBD2. With 0 bases clipped from V and 5 bases from J, the junction kept 11 bases outside the gene matches. The CDR3 runs 18 residues. CDR1 and CDR2 (germline): SGHDT, YYEEEE. The CDR3 DNA sequence: TGTGCCAGCAGCTTGGAGGCTAGCGGGGGGACAGTCGGAGATACGCAGTATTTT. Encoded protein: CASSLEASGGTVGDTQYF.

This rearrangement joins TRBV19 to TRBJ1-2, with a possible D match to TRBD1 (5 bases). The CDR3 has 14 residues. The germline V and J ends were trimmed by 7 bases and 6 bases, with 18 bases remaining between them. Germline CDR1 and CDR2: LNHDA and SQIVND (reference sequence). CDR3 nucleotide sequence: TGTGCCAGTACCTTAACGGTGGGGGTGGATGGCTACACCTTC. This encodes CASTLTVGVDGYTF.

The table lists this clone with a few counts. The CDR3 sequence: CATKGGRGRTTNEKLFF. CDR3 nucleotides: TGTGCCACTAAAGGGGGCAGAGGACGAACAACTAATGAAAAACTGTTTTTT. The rearrangement joins TRBV19 to TRBJ1-4; 7 bases line up with TRBD1. The CDR3 extends over 17 amino acids. Losses at the gene ends were 10 bases for V and 0 bases for J; bases not matched to a gene: 14. The germline V gene encodes CDR1 LNHDA and CDR2 SQIVND (reference sequence).

The rearrangement joins TRBV18 to TRBJ2-6; D is possibly TRBD1 or TRBD2 (5 bases each). Germline V lookup: CDR1 KGHSH, CDR2 LQKENI. The V gene lost 0 bases and the J gene lost 2 bases, with 14 bases spanning the gap. The CDR3 has 18 residues. The CDR3 region is CASSPPTSGAAGANVLTF. In nucleotides, the CDR3 is TGTGCCAGCTCACCACCGACCTCCGGGGCTGCTGGGGCCAACGTCCTGACTTTC.

The J gene is TRBJ2-7, the V gene TRBV7-2; TRBD1 agrees at 10 bases. This CDR3 is built from 15 residues. The germline CDR1 and CDR2 sequences are SGHTA and FQGNSA. V shed 4 bases and J 6 bases; nucleotides not matched to a gene: 9. CDR3 sequence (DNA): TGTGCCAGCAGCTCCCTCCCCGGGACAGGGGTCGAGCAGTACTTC. This translates into CASSSLPGTGVEQYF.

The chain couples TRBV10-3 to TRBJ2-3, with D perhaps matching TRBD2 (6 bases). Per germline, CDR1 ENHRY and CDR2 SYGVKD. This CDR3 is 15 amino acids long. V shed 2 bases and J shed 2 bases, with 11 bases lying between them. The CDR3 DNA reads TGTGCCATCAGTGAGGGGGAGGCTCACACAGATACGCAGTATTTT. It yields the protein CAISEGEAHTDTQYF.

The rearrangement uses TRBV19 and TRBJ1-5; 9 nucleotides match TRBD1. Germline-derived CDR1 and CDR2 are LNHDA and SQIVND (reference sequence). This CDR3 has 17 amino acids. V lost 0 bases and J lost 2; bases outside the gene matches: 5. CDR3 amino acids: CASSIDLGDRGNQPQHF. The CDR3 DNA sequence: TGTGCCAGTAGTATAGATCTGGGGGACAGGGGCAATCAGCCCCAGCATTTT.

This chain links TRBV3-1 (or the pseudogene TRBV3-2) with TRBJ1-6; TRBD1 matches at 8 bases. The CDR3 is 15 residues long. Germline V lookup: CDR1 LGHDT, CDR2 YNNKEL (reference sequence). Unmatched junction bases numbered 7, after V lost 5 bases and J lost 7 bases. The DNA of the CDR3 is TGTGCCAGCAGCGCCGACAGGGGAGGGAATTCACCCCTCCACTTT. It yields the protein CASSADRGGNSPLHF.

This chain uses TRBV9 with TRBJ1-2; 7 bases line up with TRBD1. V was clipped by 4 bases and J by 4 bases; unmatched bases: 7. Germline values: CDR1 SGDLS, CDR2 YYNGEE. This CDR3 region has 14 residues. The DNA for the CDR3 is TGTGCCAGCAGCTCTACGACAGGGACCTATGGCTACACCTTC. Its translation is CASSSTTGTYGYTF. Together with reference TRBV9 and TRBJ1-2, the CDR3 gives the full variable domain: DSGVTQTPKHLITATGQRVTLRCSPRSGDLSVYWYQQSLDQGLQFLIQYYNGEERAKGNILERFSAQQFPDLHSELNLSSLELGDSALYFCASSSTTGTYGYTFGSGTRLTVV.

The J gene is TRBJ2-7, the V gene TRBV29-1; TRBD1 is a possible D gene (6 bases). V was trimmed by 7 bases and J by 3 bases, leaving 13 bases between them. The germline CDR1 and CDR2 sequences are SQVTM and ANQGSEA. The CDR3 runs 12 residues. CDR3 in DNA: TGCAGCGCAGCACAGGGAAGCTACGAGCAGTACTTC. Protein sequence: CSAAQGSYEQYF.

The V call is TRBV4-3, the J call TRBJ1-2, with 9 nucleotides matching TRBD1. The V gene's germline CDR1 is LGHNA and CDR2 YSLEER. The CDR3 length is 16 residues. Unmatched junction bases numbered 7, after V lost 0 bases and J lost 5 bases. As DNA, the CDR3 is TGCGCCAGCAGCCAAGAGAGGGACAGGGTTTTGTATGGCTACACCTTC. Residues: CASSQERDRVLYGYTF.

The genes are TRBV7-9 and TRBJ2-7; D not resolved. This CDR3 region has 13 residues. V lost 1 base and J 5 bases, leaving 9 bases between the germline ends. Germline lookup yields CDR1 SEHNR and CDR2 FQNEAQ (reference sequence). CDR3 in amino acids: CASSLDVLDEQYF. The CDR3 DNA sequence: TGTGCCAGCAGCTTAGACGTACTTGACGAGCAGTACTTC. Combining the CDR3 with reference TRBV7-9 and TRBJ2-7 gives the whole variable domain DTGVSQNPRHKITKRGQNVTFRCDPISEHNRLYWYRQTLGQGPEFLTYFQNEAQLEKSRLLSDRFSAERPKGSFSTLEIQRTEQGDSAMYLCASSLDVLDEQYFGPGTRLTVT.

V gene TRBV12-2 combines with J gene TRBJ2-1; the DNA was not compared with TRBD2, the D call given in the table. TRBV12-2 is described as a pseudogene. The CDR3 extends over 15 amino acids. CDR3 protein: CASRARRGLYNEQFF. CDR3 bases: TGTGCAAGTCGGGCCCGGCGGGGGCTCTACAATGAGCAGTTCTTC.

V gene TRBV21-1 combines with J gene TRBJ2-1. TRBV21-1 is a documented pseudogene. The CDR3 extends over 16 amino acids. Here the CDR3 reads CASSKRSSGSNNEQFF. The CDR3 region has the DNA TGTGCCAGCAGCAAACGATCGAGTGGCAGCAACAATGAGCAGTTCTTC.

This chain links TRBV7-2 with TRBJ1-3, with D hard to call. The germline gives CDR1 SGHTA, CDR2 FQGNSA. V was cut by 1 base and J by 2 bases, with 6 bases left in between. CDR3 length: 14 residues. The CDR3 DNA reads as TGTGCCAGCAGCTTAGTGGGAACTGGAAACACCATATATTTT. Translation: CASSLVGTGNTIYF. Variable domain in full (rest from reference TRBV7-2 and TRBJ1-3): GAGVSQSPSNKVTEKGKDVELRCDPISGHTALYWYRQSLGQGLEFLIYFQGNSAPDKSGLPSDRFSAERTGGSVSTLTIQRTQQEDSAVYLCASSLVGTGNTIYFGEGSWLTVV.

J is TRBJ1-2 and V is TRBV14; TRBD1 matches at 7 bases. The ends lost 4 bases at V and 4 bases at J; junction bases unmatched: 9. Per the germline V gene, CDR1 is SGHDN and CDR2 is FVKESK. The CDR3 has 15 residues. The CDR3 DNA reads as TGTGCCAGCAGCCCCCGACAGGGAGGCGGCTATGGCTACACCTTC. It specifies CASSPRQGGGYGYTF.

This chain uses TRBV19 with TRBJ2-7, with D possibly TRBD1 on 6 matching bases. The germline V gene has CDR1 LNHDA and CDR2 SQIVND (reference sequence). The CDR3 contains 13 residues. V gave up 5 bases and J gave up 10 bases, with 18 bases separating them. CDR3 amino acids: CASSPPGQPGQYF. CDR3 nucleotides: TGTGCCAGTAGTCCTCCTGGACAGCCTGGACAGTACTTC.

The genes are TRBV24-1 and TRBJ2-1; 11 nucleotides align to TRBD2. The germline CDR1 and CDR2 sequences are KGHDR and SFDVKD. The J segment lost 4 bases and the V segment lost 5 bases, leaving 0 bases of the junction unmatched. CDR3 length equals 14 residues. This chain's CDR3 is CATSASGGYNEQFF. The CDR3 nucleotides are TGTGCCACCAGTGCTAGCGGGGGGTACAATGAGCAGTTCTTC.